These 5 T cell receptor beta chains were sequenced from one sample in a study of siplizumab effects on memory and regulatory T cells. TCRdb's table, derived via immunoSEQ multiplex PCR, lists solely in-frame clones and lacks some. The profile shows over 85,000 clones, about 96% of them singletons. Sequencing input: naive CD4+ T cells sorted from blood. The receptors come from a human donor in good health.

This chain joins TRBV2 and TRBJ1-1; D unresolved. CDR1 is SNHLY, CDR2 FYNNEI, per germline. Between the trimmed V and J ends, which lost 1 base and 2 bases, there was a span of 8 bases. This CDR3 is 14 amino acids long. CDR3 amino acids: CASSEELLNTEAFF. In DNA, the CDR3 is TGTGCCAGCAGTGAAGAGCTACTAAACACTGAAGCTTTCTTT.

The chain employs TRBV5-4 and TRBJ1-3; 11 bases line up with TRBD1. The CDR3 length is 15 residues. After removal of 4 bases from V and 6 bases from J, the junction contained 6 bases not matched to a gene. Germline V gives CDR1 SGHNT, CDR2 YYREEE (reference sequence). CDR3 amino acids: CASSLGQGAENTIYF. The CDR3 bases are TGTGCCAGCAGCCTAGGACAGGGGGCTGAAAACACCATATATTTT.

The chain carries TRBV6-6 and TRBJ2-3, with 7 bases aligning to TRBD1. Trimming took 8 bases from V and 2 from J; bases not matched to a gene: 10. Germline V CDR1 and CDR2: MNHNY, SVGAGI (reference sequence). CDR3 length: 15 amino acids. The DNA of the CDR3 is TGTGCCAGCGGTGACACAGGGGCATACACAGATACGCAGTATTTT. As protein: CASGDTGAYTDTQYF.

The chain combines TRBV12-5 with TRBJ2-3; a weak D match, TRBD2 (6 bases). This CDR3 is built from 16 residues. CDR1 is LGHNT and CDR2 is FRNRAP in the germline V gene. The V gene lost 1 base and the J gene lost 3 bases, with 14 bases spanning the gap. The CDR3 DNA reads TGTGCTAGTGGTTTGGGGCCCTTGGGGGGAACAGATACGCAGTATTTT. It specifies CASGLGPLGGTDTQYF.

The rearrangement links TRBV5-4 to TRBJ2-4, with D perhaps TRBD1 (5 bases). V was pared by 0 bases and J by 0 bases, with 13 bases between. This CDR3 has 17 residues. Germline V gene data show CDR1 as SGHNT and CDR2 as YYREEE (reference sequence). The CDR3 here is CASSLGGQGLAKNIQYF. CDR3 DNA: TGTGCCAGCAGCTTGGGCGGACAAGGTCTAGCCAAAAACATTCAGTACTTC.